The rows below give T cell receptor beta chains drawn from one sample of a study of T cell changes during pregnancy in multiple sclerosis. Data came from immunoSEQ multiplex PCR; TCRdb stores just in-frame clones and leaves some out. The sample carries roughly 60,000 clones, less than 95% recorded once. Specimen: peripheral blood, collected in the second trimester of pregnancy. The receptors shown here come from a female donor in good health, enrolled as a control in a pregnancy study. The CDR3 runs from the conserved cysteine through the conserved F or W. The D gene is left open where the match is weak. Not all rows give a size; the values are once, few, many and, for expanded clones, a class.

TRBJ2-1 NA TRBD2 TRBV5-6 TGTGCCAGCAGCAGCACCGGGACTAGCAATGAGCAGTTCTTC CASSSTGTSNEQFF
TRBJ2-1 NA NA TRBV6-5 TGTGCCAGCAGTAAGGACTTGAATGAGCAGTTCTTC CASSKDLNEQFF
TRBJ2-3 NA TRBD2 TRBV4-2 TGTGCCAGCAGCCAAGGGGCTGGGGGGAGGGCGCAGTATTTT CASSQGAGGRAQYF
TRBJ1-2 NA TRBD1 TRBV10-3 TGTGCCATCGGTAATGGACAGGGTTTATCCTTC CAIGNGQGLSF
TRBJ2-5 NA NA TRBV18 TGTGCCAGCTCCCGCGGGGAGGAGACCCAGTACTTC CASSRGEETQYF
TRBJ2-7 once TRBD1 TRBV28 TGTGCCAGCGAACCGGGACAGCCTAACTACGAGCAGTACTTC CASEPGQPNYEQYF
TRBJ2-1 NA NA TRBV12-5 TGTGCTAGTGGTTTGCTAGTAGAAGGTGAGCAGTTCTTC CASGLLVEGEQFF
TRBJ1-2 once NA TRBV19 TGTGCCAGTAGTTCGACAGCCCTCTGGGGCTACACCTTC CASSSTALWGYTF
TRBJ1-6 NA NA TRBV20-1 TGCAGTGCTAGGGCGGGTTCACCCCTCCACTTT CSARAGSPLHF
TRBJ1-2 NA NA TRBV13 TGTGCCAGCAGCTTAGGAGCGGGGGCGCCTAATGGCTACACCTTC CASSLGAGAPNGYTF
TRBJ2-2 NA NA TRBV14 TGTGCCAGCAGCCAAGTACGGACAGCCTGGAACACCGGGGAGCTGTTTTTT CASSQVRTAWNTGELFF
TRBJ2-7 NA NA TRBV6-1 TGTGCCAGCAGCGAGGGAGAGCCGTCCTACGAGCAGTACTTC CASSEGEPSYEQYF
TRBJ2-1 NA NA TRBV7-2 TGTGCCAGCAGTAGCCGACTAGTCAGCTACAATGAGCAGTTCTTC CASSSRLVSYNEQFF
TRBJ1-1 once NA TRBV14 TGTGCCAGCAGCCAAGATCGTTTTTCCACTGAAGCTTTCTTT CASSQDRFSTEAFF
TRBJ1-4 NA NA TRBV20-1 TGCAGTGCTAGAGAACCCGGGAAGCTGTTTTTT CSAREPGKLFF
TRBJ2-5 NA NA TRBV18 TGTGCCAGCTCACCGCAGGGGATCCAAGAGACCCAGTACTTC CASSPQGIQETQYF
TRBJ1-5 NA NA TRBV7-9 TGTGCCAGCAGCTTAGCGGGCTTCAATCAGCCCCAGCATTTT CASSLAGFNQPQHF
TRBJ2-1 NA TRBD2 TRBV29-1 TGCAGCGTTGGAGGACTAGCGGGGCCTGCGGATGAGCAGTTCTTC CSVGGLAGPADEQFF
TRBJ1-1 NA NA TRBV6-1 TGTGCCAGCACGACAGGGAACACTGAAGCTTTCTTT CASTTGNTEAFF
TRBJ2-7 NA NA TRBV29-1 TGCAGCGTACTAGACCTGCGCGGGGAGCAGTACTTC CSVLDLRGEQYF
TRBJ1-1 NA NA TRBV19 TGTGCCAGTAGTCCCCTATCCAGGGTCGACACTGAAGCTTTCTTT CASSPLSRVDTEAFF
TRBJ2-7 NA NA TRBV18 TGTGCCAGCTCACCACCATCGGGATCCTACTACGAGCAGTACTTC CASSPPSGSYYEQYF
TRBJ1-1 NA NA TRBV25-1 TGTGCCAGCAGTTCTCAGGGTCATGAGACTGAAGCTTTCTTT CASSSQGHETEAFF
TRBJ2-2 NA NA TRBV5-4 TGTGCCAGCAGCTTGGCCCTCACCGGGGAGCTGTTTTTT CASSLALTGELFF
TRBJ1-2 NA NA TRBV6-1 TGTGCCAGCAGTGATAAAGGTGTCAGGGTCGCTGGCTACACCTTC CASSDKGVRVAGYTF
TRBJ2-1 NA TRBD2 TRBV9 TGTGCCAGCAGCACCGGGGGACTAGCGGGGGGGCGTGAGCAGTTCTTC CASSTGGLAGGREQFF
TRBJ1-2 once TRBD1 TRBV11-2 TGTGCCAGCAGCTCCACGGACAGGATTGGAGGCTACACCTTC CASSSTDRIGGYTF
TRBJ2-3 NA NA TRBV7-9 TGTGCCAGCAGCTTAATCACTATTCCCCGGAATACGCAGTATTTT CASSLITIPRNTQYF
TRBJ2-1 NA NA TRBV21-1 TGTGCCAGCAGCGACCCCGCTAGCGGGAGAGGCGATGAGCAGTTCTTC CASSDPASGRGDEQFF
TRBJ2-3 few NA TRBV29-1 TGCAGCGTTCATCGGACAGCGGCAGATACGCAGTATTTT CSVHRTAADTQYF
TRBJ1-1 NA NA TRBV27 TGTGCCAGCAGTTTATTGAGAAACACTGAAGCTTTCTTT CASSLLRNTEAFF